One T cell receptor (beta chain) is described in this entry. What it binds is not known. These data originate in a study of T-cell memory formation after mild COVID-19. The study's findings and limits: Memory sampled before infection contained some responding clones, suggesting cross-reactive memory joined. A second wave expanding day 15 to 37 was CD4+-biased; contracting clones were balanced.

MiXCR was run by TCRdb on the 5' RACE reads, yielding one entry per CDR3 protein. The sample holds 190,000 or so distinct CDR3 sequences, 10% seen once. Trimming took 4 bases from V and 5 from J; bases not matched to a gene: 4. Germline-derived CDR1 and CDR2 are SGHVS and FNYEAQ. The CDR3 totals 13 residues. This TCR was sampled from a man younger than 35 who had mild COVID-19 (a few samples of this study predate the infection). Cell type and time point are not known. Sample: PBMCs or a T cell subset sorted from them (not recorded which). V usage is TRBV7-6 and J usage is TRBJ2-5; TRBD1 matches at 7 bases. This CDR3 is CASSSQGSETQYF. DNA for the CDR3: TGTGCCAGCAGCTCACAGGGGAGCGAGACCCAGTACTTC.